The 4 T cell receptor beta chains given below trace back to one sample, sequenced in a study of blood T cell repertoires in COVID-19. Method: immunoSEQ multiplex PCR; TCRdb's copy keeps in-frame clones and lacks some. The data show roughly 240,000 clones, roughly 82% seen once. The sample taken for sequencing was peripheral blood. The receptors shown here come from a man aged 35 to 55 who had recovered from COVID-19.

This clone was observed a single time. The chain joins TRBV4-1 to TRBJ2-2, with a weak D call TRBD1 (6 bases). Germline lookup yields CDR1 MGHRA and CDR2 YSYEKL. CDR3 length: 17 amino acids. The V end lost 0 bases, the J end lost 2 bases, and 13 bases lay between the germline ends. The CDR3 protein is CASSQDLNRDNTGELFF. For the CDR3, the DNA is TGCGCCAGCAGCCAAGATCTGAACAGGGATAACACCGGGGAGCTGTTTTTT.

The chain employs TRBV7-9 and TRBJ1-5; tentatively, D is TRBD1 (6 bases). The CDR3 runs to 14 residues. The germline V and J ends were trimmed by 5 bases and 3 bases, with 11 bases remaining between them. Germline values: CDR1 SEHNR, CDR2 FQNEAQ (reference sequence). The CDR3 DNA follows: TGTGCCAGCAGCCTACAGGGATACAATCAGCCCCAGCATTTT. It codes for CASSLQGYNQPQHF. Together with reference TRBV7-9 and TRBJ1-5, the CDR3 gives the full variable domain: DTGVSQNPRHKITKRGQNVTFRCDPISEHNRLYWYRQTLGQGPEFLTYFQNEAQLEKSRLLSDRFSAERPKGSFSTLEIQRTEQGDSAMYLCASSLQGYNQPQHFGDGTRLSIL.

V gene TRBV6-1 combines with J gene TRBJ1-5, with D maybe TRBD1 (5 bases). This CDR3 has 16 amino acids. V was pared by 2 bases and J by 8 bases, with 19 bases between. The V gene's germline CDR1 is MNHNS and CDR2 SASEGT. The CDR3 protein is CASSELPRVELKPQHF. Here the CDR3 DNA reads TGTGCCAGCAGTGAATTGCCCAGGGTCGAGTTAAAGCCCCAGCATTTT.

The rearrangement uses TRBV24-1 and TRBJ2-3; D possibly corresponds to TRBD2 (6 bases). V dropped 9 bases and J dropped 2 bases, with 17 bases sitting between them. In germline, CDR1 is KGHDR, CDR2 SFDVKD. The CDR3 sequence is 15 residues long. The CDR3 reads CATFRLAHFTDTQYF. DNA of the CDR3: TGTGCCACCTTTAGGCTAGCGCACTTCACAGATACGCAGTATTTT.